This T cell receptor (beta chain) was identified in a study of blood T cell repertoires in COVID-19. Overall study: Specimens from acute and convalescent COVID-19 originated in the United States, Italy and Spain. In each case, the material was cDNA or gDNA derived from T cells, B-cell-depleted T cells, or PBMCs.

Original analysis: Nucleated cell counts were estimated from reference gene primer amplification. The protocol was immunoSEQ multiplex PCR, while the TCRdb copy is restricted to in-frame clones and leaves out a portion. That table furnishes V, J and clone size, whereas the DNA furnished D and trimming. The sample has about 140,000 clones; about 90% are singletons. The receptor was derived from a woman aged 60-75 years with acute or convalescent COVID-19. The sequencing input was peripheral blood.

The chain's CDR3 is CSVMAGVGTEAFF. CDR3 sequence (DNA): TGCAGCGTCATGGCCGGGGTAGGCACTGAAGCTTTCTTT. This rearrangement joins TRBV29-1 to TRBJ1-1; D not resolved. CDR1 and CDR2 from the germline V gene are SQVTM and ANQGSEA. Trimming removed 6 bases from V and 4 bases from J, with 15 bases in between. There are 13 residues in the CDR3.